These T cell receptor beta chains were read from a single sample in a study of identical twins. TCRdb reanalysed the 5' RACE reads using MiXCR and keeps one entry per CDR3 protein. The sample yields 200,000 to 250,000 distinct CDR3 sequences, approximately 7.1% seen once. Another study also made use of these data, one on T cells expressing NK-cell markers.

Sequencing input: CD8+ T cells sorted from blood. These receptors were collected from a woman under 30 in good health. Both conserved end residues are part of each CDR3. Each record gives: J gene, V gene, CDR3 protein.

j_gene: TRBJ2-4; v_gene: TRBV5-5; CDR3aa: CASSWGDLAKNIQYF
j_gene: TRBJ1-1; v_gene: TRBV9; CDR3aa: CASSVAGGGTEAFF
j_gene: TRBJ2-4; v_gene: TRBV3-1; CDR3aa: CASSENQGGGNIQYF
j_gene: TRBJ2-1; v_gene: TRBV29-1; CDR3aa: CSVVLGSYNEQFF
j_gene: TRBJ2-7; v_gene: TRBV7-9; CDR3aa: CASSLVGGYSYEQYF
j_gene: TRBJ2-7; v_gene: TRBV20-1; CDR3aa: CSAIPRFNEQYF
j_gene: TRBJ2-7; v_gene: TRBV11-2; CDR3aa: CASSLAAREQYF
j_gene: TRBJ2-3; v_gene: TRBV4-3; CDR3aa: CASSQEGQRDTQYF
j_gene: TRBJ2-1; v_gene: TRBV4-1; CDR3aa: CASSQDRARAVSYNEQFF
j_gene: TRBJ2-1; v_gene: TRBV4-3; CDR3aa: CASSPVTADPGEQFF
j_gene: TRBJ2-1; v_gene: TRBV9; CDR3aa: CASSVDRRADNEQFF
j_gene: TRBJ2-3; v_gene: TRBV9; CDR3aa: CASSVFGVPTDTQYF
j_gene: TRBJ2-7; v_gene: TRBV5-6; CDR3aa: CASSGSGSAYEQYF
j_gene: TRBJ2-5; v_gene: TRBV29-1; CDR3aa: CSVELAGRGETQYF
j_gene: TRBJ2-5; v_gene: TRBV11-2; CDR3aa: CASSLVGLAGVFGETQYF
j_gene: TRBJ2-7; v_gene: TRBV7-9; CDR3aa: CASRRMETGTNSYEQYF
j_gene: TRBJ2-3; v_gene: TRBV21-1; CDR3aa: CASSKEPPSTDTQYF
j_gene: TRBJ2-5; v_gene: TRBV13; CDR3aa: CASSMSPQGPPEETQYF
j_gene: TRBJ2-5; v_gene: TRBV12-3/TRBV12-4; CDR3aa: CASSLNLGETQYF
j_gene: TRBJ1-2; v_gene: TRBV7-9; CDR3aa: CASSAFTGFNYGYTF
j_gene: TRBJ2-1; v_gene: TRBV5-1; CDR3aa: CASSFGAGGLREQFF
j_gene: TRBJ2-4; v_gene: TRBV7-9; CDR3aa: CASSLQGMDKNIQYF
j_gene: TRBJ2-1; v_gene: TRBV27; CDR3aa: CASSFQSHPGGNEQFF
j_gene: TRBJ2-1; v_gene: TRBV27; CDR3aa: CASSPLSGRALDEQFF
j_gene: TRBJ2-3; v_gene: TRBV10-3; CDR3aa: CAISAPRSTDTQYF
j_gene: TRBJ2-1; v_gene: TRBV5-6; CDR3aa: CASSQGASNEQFF
j_gene: TRBJ1-1; v_gene: TRBV7-6; CDR3aa: CASSLMGSTFF
j_gene: TRBJ2-6; v_gene: TRBV27; CDR3aa: CASSYRAGGANVLTF